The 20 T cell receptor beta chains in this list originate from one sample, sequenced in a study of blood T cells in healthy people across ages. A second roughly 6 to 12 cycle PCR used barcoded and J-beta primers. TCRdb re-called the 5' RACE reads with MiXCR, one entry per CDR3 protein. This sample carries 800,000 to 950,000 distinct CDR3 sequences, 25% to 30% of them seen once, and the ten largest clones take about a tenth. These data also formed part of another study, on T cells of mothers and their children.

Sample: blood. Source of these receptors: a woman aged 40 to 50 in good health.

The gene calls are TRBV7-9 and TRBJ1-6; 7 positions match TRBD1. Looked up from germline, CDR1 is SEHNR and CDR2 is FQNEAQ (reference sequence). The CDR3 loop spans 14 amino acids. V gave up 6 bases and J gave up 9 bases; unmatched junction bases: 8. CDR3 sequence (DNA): TGTGCCAGCAGTTACCCGGGACAGTCTTCACCCCTCCACTTT. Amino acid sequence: CASSYPGQSSPLHF. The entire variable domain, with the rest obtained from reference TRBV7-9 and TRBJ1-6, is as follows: DTGVSQNPRHKITKRGQNVTFRCDPISEHNRLYWYRQTLGQGPEFLTYFQNEAQLEKSRLLSDRFSAERPKGSFSTLEIQRTEQGDSAMYLCASSYPGQSSPLHFGNGTRLTVT.

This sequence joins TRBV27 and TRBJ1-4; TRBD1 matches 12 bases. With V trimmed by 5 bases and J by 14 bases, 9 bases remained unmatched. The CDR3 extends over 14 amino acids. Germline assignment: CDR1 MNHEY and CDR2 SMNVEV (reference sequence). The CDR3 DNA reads TGTGCCAGCAGTACCGGGACAGGGGGCGTGGACCTGTTTTTT. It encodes CASSTGTGGVDLFF. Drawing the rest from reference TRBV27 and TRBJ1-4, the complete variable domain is EAQVTQNPRYLITVTGKKLTVTCSQNMNHEYMSWYRQDPGLGLRQIYYSMNVEVTDKGDVPEGYKVSRKEKRNFPLILESPSPNQTSLYFCASSTGTGGVDLFFGSGTQLSVL.

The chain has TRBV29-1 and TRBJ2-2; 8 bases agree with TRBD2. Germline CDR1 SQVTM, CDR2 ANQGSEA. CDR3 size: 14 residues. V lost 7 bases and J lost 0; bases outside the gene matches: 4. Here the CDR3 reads CSGSTSANTGELFF. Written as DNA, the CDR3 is TGCAGCGGATCGACTAGCGCGAACACCGGGGAGCTGTTTTTT.

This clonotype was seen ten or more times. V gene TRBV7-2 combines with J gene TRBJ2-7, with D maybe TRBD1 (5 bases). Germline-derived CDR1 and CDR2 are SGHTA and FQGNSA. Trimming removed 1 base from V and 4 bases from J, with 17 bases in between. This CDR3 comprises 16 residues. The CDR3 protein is CASSLGVGANPYEQYF. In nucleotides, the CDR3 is TGTGCCAGCAGCTTAGGAGTTGGGGCCAACCCTTACGAGCAGTACTTC.

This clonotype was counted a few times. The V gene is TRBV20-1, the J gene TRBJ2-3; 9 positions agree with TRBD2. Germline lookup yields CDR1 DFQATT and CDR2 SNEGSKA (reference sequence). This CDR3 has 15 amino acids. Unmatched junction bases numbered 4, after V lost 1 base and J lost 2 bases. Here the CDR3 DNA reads TGCAGTGCTAGAGGCGTAGCGGGGGCCACAGATACGCAGTATTTT. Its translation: CSARGVAGATDTQYF.

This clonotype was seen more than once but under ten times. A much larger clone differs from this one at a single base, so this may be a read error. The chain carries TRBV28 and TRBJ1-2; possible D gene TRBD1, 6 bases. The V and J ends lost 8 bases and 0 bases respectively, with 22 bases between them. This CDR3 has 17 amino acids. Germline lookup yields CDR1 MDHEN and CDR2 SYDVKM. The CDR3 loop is CASESVGGGRSNYGYTF. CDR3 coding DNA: TGTGCCAGCGAGTCGGTGGGGGGCGGCCGCTCTAACTATGGCTACACCTTC.

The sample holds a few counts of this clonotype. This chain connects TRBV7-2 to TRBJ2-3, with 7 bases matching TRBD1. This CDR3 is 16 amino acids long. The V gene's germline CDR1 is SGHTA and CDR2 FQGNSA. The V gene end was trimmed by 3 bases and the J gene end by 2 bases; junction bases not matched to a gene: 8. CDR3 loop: CASSLEGTVFTDTQYF. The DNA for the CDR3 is TGTGCCAGCAGCTTGGAAGGGACAGTTTTCACAGATACGCAGTATTTT.

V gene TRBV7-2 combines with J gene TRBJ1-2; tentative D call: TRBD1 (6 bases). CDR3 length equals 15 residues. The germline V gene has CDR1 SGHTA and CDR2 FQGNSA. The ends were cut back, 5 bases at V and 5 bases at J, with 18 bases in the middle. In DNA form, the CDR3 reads TGTGCCAGCAGCGAAATAGGGAACAGGGTATATGGCTACACCTTC. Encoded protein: CASSEIGNRVYGYTF.

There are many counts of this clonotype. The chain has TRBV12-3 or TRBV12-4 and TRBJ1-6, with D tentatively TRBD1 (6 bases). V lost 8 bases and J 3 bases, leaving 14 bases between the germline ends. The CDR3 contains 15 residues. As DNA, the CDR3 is TGTGCCAGCCGACCATCGACAGGCTATAATTCACCCCTCCACTTT. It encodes CASRPSTGYNSPLHF.

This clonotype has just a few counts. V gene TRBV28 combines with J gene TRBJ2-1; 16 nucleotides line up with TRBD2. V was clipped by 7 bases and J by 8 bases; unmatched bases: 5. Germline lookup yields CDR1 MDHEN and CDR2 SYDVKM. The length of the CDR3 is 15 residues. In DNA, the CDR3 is TGTGCCAGCACCGGGACTAGCGGGGGGGCATATGAGCAGTTCTTC. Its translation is CASTGTSGGAYEQFF.

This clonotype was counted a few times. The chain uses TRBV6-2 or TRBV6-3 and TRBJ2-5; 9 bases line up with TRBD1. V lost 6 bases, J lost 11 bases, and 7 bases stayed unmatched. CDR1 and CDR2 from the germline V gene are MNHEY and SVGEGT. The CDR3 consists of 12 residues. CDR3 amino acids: CASSTGGYKQYF. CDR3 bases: TGTGCCAGCAGCACAGGGGGCTACAAGCAGTACTTC.

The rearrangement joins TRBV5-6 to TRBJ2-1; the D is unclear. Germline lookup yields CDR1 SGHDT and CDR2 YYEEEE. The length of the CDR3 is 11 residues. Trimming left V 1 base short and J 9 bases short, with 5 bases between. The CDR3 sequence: CASSLFVEQFF. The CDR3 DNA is TGTGCCAGCAGCTTGTTTGTTGAGCAGTTCTTC.

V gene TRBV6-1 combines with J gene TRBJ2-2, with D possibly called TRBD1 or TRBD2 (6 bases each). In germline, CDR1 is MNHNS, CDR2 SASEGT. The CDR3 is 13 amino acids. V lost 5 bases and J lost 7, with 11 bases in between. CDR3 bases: TGTGCCAGCAGTCACAGGGAGGACGGGGAGCTGTTTTTT. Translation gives CASSHREDGELFF.

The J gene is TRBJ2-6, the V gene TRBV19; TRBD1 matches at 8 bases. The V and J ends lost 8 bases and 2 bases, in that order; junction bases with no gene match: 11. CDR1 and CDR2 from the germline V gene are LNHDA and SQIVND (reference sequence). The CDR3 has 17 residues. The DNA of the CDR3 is TGTGCCAGTGGTACGGCAGGGGGCGAGCCTGGGGCCAACGTCCTGACTTTC. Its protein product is CASGTAGGEPGANVLTF.

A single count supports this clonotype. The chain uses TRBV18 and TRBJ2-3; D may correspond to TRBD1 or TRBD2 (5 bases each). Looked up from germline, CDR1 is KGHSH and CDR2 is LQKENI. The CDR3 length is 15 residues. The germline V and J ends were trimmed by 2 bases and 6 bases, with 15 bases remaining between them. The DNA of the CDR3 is TGTGCCAGCTCACCAGGGACCCTACTGTCGGATACGCAGTATTTT. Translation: CASSPGTLLSDTQYF. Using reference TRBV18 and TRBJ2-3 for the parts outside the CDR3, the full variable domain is NAGVMQNPRHLVRRRGQEARLRCSPMKGHSHVYWYRQLPEEGLKFMVYLQKENIIDESGMPKERFSAEFPKEGPSILRIQQVVRGDSAAYFCASSPGTLLSDTQYFGPGTRLTVL.

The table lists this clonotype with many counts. The DNA for the CDR3 is TGCAGTGCTAGAGTGGGCAGGGAAGAGACCCAGTACTTC. Protein product: CSARVGREETQYF. V is TRBV20-1 and J is TRBJ2-5, with a possible D match to TRBD1 (5 bases). Germline assignment: CDR1 DFQATT and CDR2 SNEGSKA (reference sequence). The CDR3 is 13 amino acids. The V end was cut by 1 base, the J end by 3 bases, with 9 bases between.

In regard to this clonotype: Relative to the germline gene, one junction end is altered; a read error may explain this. The CDR3 sequence: CASRTGQGDTGELCF. The CDR3 DNA follows: TGTGCCAGCAGGACCGGGCAGGGGGACACCGGGGAGCTGTGTTTT. The chain uses TRBV12-3 or TRBV12-4 and TRBJ2-2; 7 nucleotides line up with TRBD1. The CDR3 contains 15 residues.

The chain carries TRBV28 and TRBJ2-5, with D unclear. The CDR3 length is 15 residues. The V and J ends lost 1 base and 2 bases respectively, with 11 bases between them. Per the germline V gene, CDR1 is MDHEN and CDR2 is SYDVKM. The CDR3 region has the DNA TGTGCCAGCAGTTTATCCGGAGAGCTTCAAGAGACCCAGTACTTC. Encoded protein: CASSLSGELQETQYF.

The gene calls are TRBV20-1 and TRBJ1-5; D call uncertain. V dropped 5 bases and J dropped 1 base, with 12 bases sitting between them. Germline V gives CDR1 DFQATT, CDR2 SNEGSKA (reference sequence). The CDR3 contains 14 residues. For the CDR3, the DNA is TGCAGTGCTGCCCCGACCGGGAGCAATCAGCCCCAGCATTTT. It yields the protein CSAAPTGSNQPQHF.

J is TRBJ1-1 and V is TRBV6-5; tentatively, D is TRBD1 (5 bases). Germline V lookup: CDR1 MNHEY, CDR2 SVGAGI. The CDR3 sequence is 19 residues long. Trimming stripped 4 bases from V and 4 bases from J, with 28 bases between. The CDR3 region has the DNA TGTGCCAGCAGTTCCCGATGGGAAGGGGATCCCAAATTTGGCACTGAAGCTTTCTTT. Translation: CASSSRWEGDPKFGTEAFF.